The source of this T cell receptor (beta chain) is a study of blood T cell repertoires in COVID-19. The V gene end was trimmed by 5 bases and the J gene end by 2 bases; junction bases not matched to a gene: 5. Germline CDR1 SGHNT, CDR2 YENEEA. The CDR3 runs 14 residues. Here immunoSEQ multiplex PCR was the method, and the copy in TCRdb shows in-frame clones only, minus some. The data contain under 350,000 clones, nearly 90% of them seen just once; the ten biggest clones take up less than 2%. The chain has TRBV11-3 and TRBJ1-2, with TRBD1 matching 7 bases. Sequenced material: peripheral blood. The receptor was derived from a woman between 25 and 40 years old with COVID-19, enrolled during active disease. The CDR3 spells CASSPQGQNYGYTF. The CDR3 nucleotides read TGTGCCAGCAGCCCCCAGGGACAGAACTATGGCTACACCTTC. Variable domain in full (rest from reference TRBV11-3 and TRBJ1-2): EAGVVQSPRYKIIEKKQPVAFWCNPISGHNTLYWYLQNLGQGPELLIRYENEEAVDDSQLPKDRFSAERLKGVDSTLKIQPAELGDSAVYLCASSPQGQNYGYTFGSGTRLTVV.